This paragraph covers one T cell receptor (beta chain) sequence. Its specificity is not known. V was pared by 1 base and J by 3 bases, with 11 bases between. The CDR3 has 14 residues. Germline V CDR1 and CDR2: SGHRS, YFSETQ. The assay was carried out at the deep level. Assay used: immunoSEQ multiplex PCR; TCRdb lists only in-frame clones, some missing. The table records about 1.5 million clones, 95% to 99% of them present only once. The data are from a study of shared clonotypes between healthy human individuals. Overall study findings and caveats: Generally, naive subsets (rather than memory subsets) showed larger estimated richness.

The CD4+ fraction was divided into a CD45RA+ naive subset and a CD45RA-negative memory subset. The chain employs TRBV5-1 and TRBJ2-7; tentatively, D is TRBD2 (7 bases). What was sequenced was naive CD4+ T cells sorted from blood. The subset is: CD45RA+ positively selected. This TCR derives from a man aged 25 to 40 in good health. The CDR3 bases are TGCGCCAGCAGCTTGCCCGGGGGGCGCTACGAGCAGTACTTC. Residues: CASSLPGGRYEQYF.